This TCR beta chain was sequenced during a study of cytomegalovirus exposure and HLA in healthy donors. V gave up 6 bases and J gave up 4 bases, with 16 bases separating them. The CDR3 sequence is 14 residues long. Germline V gene sequence: CDR1 SGHRS, CDR2 YFSETQ. The primer mix had 60 Vbeta and 13 Jbeta primers. The table came from immunoSEQ multiplex PCR; TCRdb's copy has only in-frame clones and leaves some out. Of 150,000 to 200,000 clones listed, roughly 73% were seen once; the top ten hold over 2.5%. The sample consisted of PBMCs. The chain joins TRBV5-1 to TRBJ1-1; D possibly corresponds to TRBD1 (5 bases). The TCR originated in a female donor in good health and CMV-seronegative. In DNA, the CDR3 is TGCGCCAGCAAGCTTGCAGGGCCCGGCACTGAAGCTTTCTTT. This translates into CASKLAGPGTEAFF.